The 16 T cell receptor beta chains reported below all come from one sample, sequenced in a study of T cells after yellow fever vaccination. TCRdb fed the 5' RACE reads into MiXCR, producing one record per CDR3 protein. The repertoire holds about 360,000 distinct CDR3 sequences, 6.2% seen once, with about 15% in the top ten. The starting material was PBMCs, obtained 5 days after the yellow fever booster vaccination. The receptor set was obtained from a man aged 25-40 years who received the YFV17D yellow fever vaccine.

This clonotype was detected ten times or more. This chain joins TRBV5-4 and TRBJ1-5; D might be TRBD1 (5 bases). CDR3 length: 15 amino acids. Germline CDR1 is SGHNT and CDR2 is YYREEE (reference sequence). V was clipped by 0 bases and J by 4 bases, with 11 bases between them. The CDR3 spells CASSLGTEGNQPQHF. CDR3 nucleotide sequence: TGTGCCAGCAGCTTGGGGACGGAGGGGAATCAGCCCCAGCATTTT.

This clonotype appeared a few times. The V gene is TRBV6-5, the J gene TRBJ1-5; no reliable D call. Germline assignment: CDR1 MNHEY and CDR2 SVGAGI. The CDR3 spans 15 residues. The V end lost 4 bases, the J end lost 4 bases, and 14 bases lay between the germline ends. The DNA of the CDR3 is TGTGCCAGCAGTTTCACCGGGAAAGGAAATCAGCCCCAGCATTTT. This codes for CASSFTGKGNQPQHF.

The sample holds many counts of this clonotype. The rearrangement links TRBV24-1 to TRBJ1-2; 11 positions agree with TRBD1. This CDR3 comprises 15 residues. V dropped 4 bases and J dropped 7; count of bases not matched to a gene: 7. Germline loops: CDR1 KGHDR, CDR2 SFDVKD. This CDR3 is CATSDPDRGRLGYTF. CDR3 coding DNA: TGTGCCACCAGTGACCCGGACAGGGGGCGCCTTGGCTACACCTTC.

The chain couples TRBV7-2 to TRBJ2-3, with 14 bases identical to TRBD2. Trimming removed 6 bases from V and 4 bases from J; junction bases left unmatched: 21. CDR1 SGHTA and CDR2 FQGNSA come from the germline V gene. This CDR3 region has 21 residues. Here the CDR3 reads CASSSRLTGLAGVQEADTQYF. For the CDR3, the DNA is TGTGCCAGCAGTTCGCGCCTCACGGGACTAGCGGGAGTACAGGAGGCAGATACGCAGTATTTT.

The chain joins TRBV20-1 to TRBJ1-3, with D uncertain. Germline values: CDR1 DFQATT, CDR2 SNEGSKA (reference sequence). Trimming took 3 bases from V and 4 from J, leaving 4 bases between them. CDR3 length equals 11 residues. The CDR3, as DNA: TGCAGTGCTAGGAAAGGAAACACCATATATTTT. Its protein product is CSARKGNTIYF.

Written as DNA, the CDR3 is TGTGCCAGCAGCTTGAGGGCGGTCACAGATACGCAGTATTTT. The encoded protein is CASSLRAVTDTQYF. This chain uses TRBV11-1 with TRBJ2-3; a possible D gene is TRBD2 (5 bases). This CDR3 spans 14 amino acids. CDR1 and CDR2 (germline): SGHAT, FQDESV (reference sequence). V lost 3 bases, J lost 2 bases, and 9 bases lay in between.

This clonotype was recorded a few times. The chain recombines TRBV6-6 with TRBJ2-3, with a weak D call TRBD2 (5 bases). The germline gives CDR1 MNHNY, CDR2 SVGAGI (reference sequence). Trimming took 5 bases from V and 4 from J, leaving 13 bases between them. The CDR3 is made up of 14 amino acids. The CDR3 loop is CASSVTRAADTQYF. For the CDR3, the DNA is TGTGCCAGCAGTGTGACAAGAGCGGCAGATACGCAGTATTTT.

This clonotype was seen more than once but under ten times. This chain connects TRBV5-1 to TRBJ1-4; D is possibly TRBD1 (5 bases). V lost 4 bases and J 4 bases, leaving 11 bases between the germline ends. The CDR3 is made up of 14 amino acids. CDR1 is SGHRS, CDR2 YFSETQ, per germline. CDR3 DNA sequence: TGCGCCAGCAGCCCGGGCAGGGATAATGAAAAACTGTTTTTT. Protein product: CASSPGRDNEKLFF.

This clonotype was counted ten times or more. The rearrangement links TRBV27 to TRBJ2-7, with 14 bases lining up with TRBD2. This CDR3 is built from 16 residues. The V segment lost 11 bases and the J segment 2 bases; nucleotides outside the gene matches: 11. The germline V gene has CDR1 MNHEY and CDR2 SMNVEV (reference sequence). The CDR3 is CAGGTSGSGSTYEQYF. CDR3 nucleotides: TGTGCCGGAGGGACTAGCGGGAGCGGGTCCACCTACGAGCAGTACTTC.

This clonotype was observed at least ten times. CDR3 coding DNA: TGTGCCAGCAACCCCGGGACATCCTACGAGCAGTACTTC. This sequence encodes CASNPGTSYEQYF. This chain connects TRBV12-3 or TRBV12-4 to TRBJ2-7, with a weak D call TRBD1 (6 bases). The CDR3 contains 13 residues. Between the trimmed V and J ends, which lost 7 bases and 1 base, there was a span of 11 bases.

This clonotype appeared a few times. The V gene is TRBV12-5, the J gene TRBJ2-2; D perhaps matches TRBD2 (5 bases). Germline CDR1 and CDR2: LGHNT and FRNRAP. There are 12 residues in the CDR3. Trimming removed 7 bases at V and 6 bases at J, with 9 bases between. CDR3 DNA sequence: TGTGCTAGTGCTGGAGGCCCCGGGGAGCTGTTTTTT. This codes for CASAGGPGELFF. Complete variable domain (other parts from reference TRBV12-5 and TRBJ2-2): DARVTQTPRHKVTEMGQEVTMRCQPILGHNTVFWYRQTMMQGLELLAYFRNRAPLDDSGMPKDRFSAEMPDATLATLKIQPSEPRDSAVYFCASAGGPGELFFGEGSRLTVL.

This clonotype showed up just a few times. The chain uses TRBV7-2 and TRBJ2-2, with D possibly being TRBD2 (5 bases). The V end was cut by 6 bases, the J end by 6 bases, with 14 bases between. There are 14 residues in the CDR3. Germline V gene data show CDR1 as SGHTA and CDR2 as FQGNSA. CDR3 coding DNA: TGTGCCAGCAGATTTAGCGTATCGGCCGGGGAGCTGTTTTTT. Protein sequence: CASRFSVSAGELFF.

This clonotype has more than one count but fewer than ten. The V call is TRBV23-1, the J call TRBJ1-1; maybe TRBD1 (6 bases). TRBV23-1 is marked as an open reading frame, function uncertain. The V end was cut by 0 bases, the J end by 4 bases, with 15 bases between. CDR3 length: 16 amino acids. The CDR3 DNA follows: TGCGCCAGCAGTCAATCGAGGGGGACACGGGGCACTGAAGCTTTCTTT. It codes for CASSQSRGTRGTEAFF.

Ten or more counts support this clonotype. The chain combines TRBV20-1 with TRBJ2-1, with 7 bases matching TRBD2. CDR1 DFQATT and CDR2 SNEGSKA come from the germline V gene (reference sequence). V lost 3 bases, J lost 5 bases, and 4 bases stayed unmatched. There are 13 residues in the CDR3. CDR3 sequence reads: CSARHGTNNEQFF. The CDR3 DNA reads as TGCAGTGCTAGGCATGGGACTAACAATGAGCAGTTCTTC.

The CDR3 is CASSYLAGEPHEQYF. DNA of the CDR3: TGTGCCAGCAGTTATCTGGCGGGAGAGCCCCACGAGCAGTACTTC. The gene calls are TRBV6-5 and TRBJ2-7; 7 nucleotides agree with TRBD2. The V and J ends lost 3 bases and 5 bases, in that order; junction bases with no gene match: 10. CDR3 length: 15 amino acids. Germline CDR1 is MNHEY and CDR2 is SVGAGI.

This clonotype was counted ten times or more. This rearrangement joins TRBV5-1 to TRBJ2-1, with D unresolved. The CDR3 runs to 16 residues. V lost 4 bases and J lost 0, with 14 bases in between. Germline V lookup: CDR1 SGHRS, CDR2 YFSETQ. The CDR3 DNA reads TGCGCCAGCAGCCCGCTTAACAGAGACTCCTACAATGAGCAGTTCTTC. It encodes CASSPLNRDSYNEQFF.